This T cell receptor beta chain was found in a study of blood T cell repertoires in COVID-19. Here immunoSEQ multiplex PCR was the method, and the copy in TCRdb shows in-frame clones only, minus some. The profile covers fewer than 300,000 clones, with approximately 91% appearing a single time and just under 0.8% taken by the ten largest. CDR3 length equals 15 residues. V was pared by 6 bases and J by 7 bases, with 22 bases between. CDR1 and CDR2 from the germline V gene are MNHNY and SVGAGI (reference sequence). The chain combines TRBV6-6 with TRBJ2-7; possibly TRBD2 for D (6 bases). Source material: peripheral blood. This TCR was sampled from a woman between 25 and 40 years old with acute or convalescent COVID-19. The chain's CDR3 is CASSPRGLKVSEQYF. As DNA, the CDR3 is TGTGCCAGCAGCCCCCGAGGACTAAAAGTTTCGGAGCAGTACTTC.